A selection of T cell receptor beta chains follows, all from one sample in a study of human T cells and chemical hapten exposure. TCRdb re-derived calls from the RACE reads in MiXCR, one entry per CDR3 protein. The data contain about 89,000 distinct CDR3 sequences, approximately 11% of them singletons. Sequenced here: whole blood, sampled in connection with sensitization to the hapten diphenylcyclopropenone (DPC). The source is a woman aged 55-70 years with alopecia areata. Some clones in this sample may be carry-over from other donors' samples. Both conserved end residues are part of each CDR3. Each record gives: V gene, J gene, CDR3 protein.

>TRBV29-1|TRBJ1-1
CSAGELNTEAFF
>TRBV7-2|TRBJ1-2
CASSSGPAPSGYTF
>TRBV20-1|TRBJ1-5
CSAEPRVGSNQPQHF
>TRBV5-6|TRBJ2-3
CASSLTSGGEDTQYF
>TRBV4-2|TRBJ1-4
CASSQDRGQSNEKLFF
>TRBV3-1|TRBJ2-1
CASSQDVAGTNEQFF
>TRBV5-1|TRBJ2-1
CASSLSPAGGSYNEQFF
>TRBV18|TRBJ1-1
CASSDSTNTEAFF
>TRBV5-6|TRBJ1-6
CSSSFGQESSPLHF
>TRBV5-1|TRBJ2-2
CASRPGGVGTGELFF
>TRBV2|TRBJ2-7
CASRGTVPYF
>TRBV7-9|TRBJ1-2
CASRGSGDANYGYTF
>TRBV7-2|TRBJ2-1
CASSLVASGGEQFF
>TRBV2|TRBJ2-1
CASTLTGESRNEQFF
>TRBV30|TRBJ2-3
CAWSYLKGDTQYF
>TRBV7-2|TRBJ2-4
CASSLDRGRLAKNIQYF
>TRBV18|TRBJ2-1
CASSTTTATGYNEQFF
>TRBV6-5|TRBJ2-7
CASSQDRGEQYF
>TRBV20-1|TRBJ2-2
CSARDPQEGPTGELFF
>TRBV7-2|TRBJ2-5
CASSLATGWGLGTQYF
>TRBV20-1|TRBJ1-4
CSAQLPDNEKLFF
>TRBV28|TRBJ1-3
CASSRPSSGNTIYF
>TRBV29-1|TRBJ2-1
CSVEGQGRAEQFF
>TRBV5-6|TRBJ2-4
CATEVGPLIQYF
>TRBV11-2|TRBJ2-7
CASSLIDRGFEQYF
>TRBV2|TRBJ2-1
CASSGTGYNEQFF
>TRBV12-3/TRBV12-4|TRBJ1-2
CASSLRTGGSGGYTF
>TRBV6-6|TRBJ1-6
CASSYATNNSPLHF
>TRBV5-1|TRBJ2-7
CASSLASGIPHEQYF
>TRBV11-2|TRBJ1-1
CASSRGTPQNTEAFF
>TRBV6-5|TRBJ1-1
CASSALPDTEAFF
>TRBV12-3/TRBV12-4|TRBJ2-1
CASSPGQTYNEQFF
>TRBV5-1|TRBJ2-3
CASSLAGQIADTQYF
>TRBV11-1|TRBJ2-3
CASSHRLAGGPTDTQYF
>TRBV2|TRBJ2-3
CASIRDSTDTQYF
>TRBV12-2|TRBJ1-5
CASRLDRVEGAVQPQHF
>TRBV12-3/TRBV12-4|TRBJ1-4
CASSRWGEKLFF
>TRBV11-3|TRBJ1-1
CASSSVTGSSEAFF
>TRBV20-1|TRBJ2-7
CSARVRGIYEQYF
>TRBV19|TRBJ2-7
CASSISGGGLYEQYF
>TRBV11-2|TRBJ2-7
CASSLVSGLYEQYF
>TRBV10-3|TRBJ1-2
CAIQQQNYGYTF
>TRBV7-8|TRBJ2-1
CASSPRQGSGSYNEQFF
>TRBV20-1|TRBJ1-5
CSAHRDRNQPQHF
>TRBV20-1|TRBJ1-2
CSARDRFLGYTF
>TRBV18|TRBJ2-1
CASSPQGHEQFF
>TRBV6-2/TRBV6-3|TRBJ2-3
CASSPRDRVTDTQYF
>TRBV20-1|TRBJ2-5
CSARRLLGPRRGETQYF
>TRBV20-1|TRBJ1-1
CSASGGFGTEAFF
>TRBV20-1|TRBJ1-4
CSATRGTRNEKLFF
>TRBV11-2|TRBJ1-2
CASSKPGQHYGYTF
>TRBV5-1|TRBJ2-2
CATQGPGQGTTGELFF
>TRBV29-1|TRBJ2-2
CSASTSGGAETGELFF
>TRBV30|TRBJ1-1
CAWSADTPATFF
>TRBV12-3/TRBV12-4|TRBJ1-5
CASRAGTGENQPQHF
>TRBV3-1|TRBJ2-1
CASSFLDEQFF
>TRBV9|TRBJ2-2
CASSETLAENHYANTGELFF